This TCR beta chain was sequenced for a study of human T cells and chemical hapten exposure. The overall study: Skin on the upper inner arm, 2 cm by 2 cm in size, was sensitized with 2% DPC. Patients' scalps got diphenylcyclopropenone weekly throughout the approximately 22-week study.

General study points: PT1 expanded TCR counts and patch test score correlated positively. Having alopecia, the donors may differ immunologically from healthy people.

As to this clonotype: Its antigen is unidentified. At one end, the junction sequence differs from germline, possibly due to a read error.

CDR1 SGHTA and CDR2 FQGTGA come from the germline V gene. The CDR3 contains 15 residues. TCRdb itself ran the RACE reads through MiXCR, one entry per CDR3 protein. The sample lists roughly 380,000 distinct CDR3 sequences, approximately 5.1% occurring once. Time point of the sample: pre-sensitization, week 0. Treatment defined: therapeutic diphenylcyclopropenone sensitization with weekly scalp DPC. This clonotype was sampled from a woman aged 45-59 years with alopecia areata. Some clones in this sample may be carry-over from other donors' samples. The sample consisted of whole blood, taken in connection with sensitization to the hapten diphenylcyclopropenone (DPC). The J gene is TRBJ2-2, the V gene TRBV7-3; 7 bases are a match to TRBD2. CDR3 nucleotides: TGTGCCAGCAGTTTAACTAGCGAGGTCACCGGGGAGCTGTTTTTT. Translated, it gives CASSLTSEVTGELFF. Combining the CDR3 with reference TRBV7-3 and TRBJ2-2 gives the whole variable domain GAGVSQTPSNKVTEKGKYVELRCDPISGHTALYWYRQSLGQGPEFLIYFQGTGAADDSGLPNDRFFAVRPEGSVSTLKIQRTERGDSAVYLCASSLTSEVTGELFFGEGSRLTVL.